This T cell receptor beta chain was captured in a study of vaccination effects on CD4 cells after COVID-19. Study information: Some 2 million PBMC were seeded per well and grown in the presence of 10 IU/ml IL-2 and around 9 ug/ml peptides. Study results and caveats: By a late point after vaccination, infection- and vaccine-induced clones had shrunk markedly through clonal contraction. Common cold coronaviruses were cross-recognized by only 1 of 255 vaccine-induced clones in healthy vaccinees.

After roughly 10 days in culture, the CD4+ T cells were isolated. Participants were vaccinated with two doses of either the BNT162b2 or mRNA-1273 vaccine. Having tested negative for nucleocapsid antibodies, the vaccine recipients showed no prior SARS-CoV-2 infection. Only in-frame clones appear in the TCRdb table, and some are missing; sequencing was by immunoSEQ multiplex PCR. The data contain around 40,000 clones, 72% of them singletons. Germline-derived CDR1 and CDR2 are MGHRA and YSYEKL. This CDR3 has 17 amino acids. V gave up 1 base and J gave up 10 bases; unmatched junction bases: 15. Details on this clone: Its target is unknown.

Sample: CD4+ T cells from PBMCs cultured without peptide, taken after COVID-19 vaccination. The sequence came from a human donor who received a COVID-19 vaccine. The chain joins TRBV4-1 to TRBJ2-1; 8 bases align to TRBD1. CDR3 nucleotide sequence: TGCGCCAGCAGCCAAGCAGGCCCAGGACAGGGCCCAGGGGAGCAGTTCTTC. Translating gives CASSQAGPGQGPGEQFF.